These T cell receptor beta chains were read from a single sample in a study of radiation and T cells in renal cell carcinoma. The repertoire was sequenced with immunoSEQ multiplex PCR; TCRdb's copy has only in-frame clones and lacks some. The data hold fewer than 90,000 clones, with just over 85% observed a single time. The specimen was blood, collected from a patient whose treatment included radiotherapy and nephrectomy. All receptors derive from a woman aged 50 to 65 with renal cell carcinoma. Both conserved end residues are part of each CDR3. Fields, in order: D gene, V gene, clone size, J gene, CDR3 protein, CDR3 DNA. A D gene is named only where the DNA matches it firmly. Clone size appears in some rows only: once, few, many, or a class for an expanded clone.

d_call: NA; v_call: TRBV7-6; clone_size: NA; j_call: TRBJ2-2; cdr3_aa: CASTSEAGELFF; cdr3_nt: TGTGCCTCCACGAGTGAGGCCGGGGAGCTGTTTTTT
d_call: NA; v_call: TRBV9; clone_size: NA; j_call: TRBJ1-6; cdr3_aa: CASSLTLNNSPLHF; cdr3_nt: TGTGCCAGCAGCCTAACCCTCAATAATTCACCCCTCCACTTT
d_call: NA; v_call: TRBV2; clone_size: NA; j_call: TRBJ1-2; cdr3_aa: CASTQGRDYGYTF; cdr3_nt: TGTGCCAGCACCCAAGGTCGGGACTATGGCTACACCTTC
d_call: NA; v_call: TRBV28; clone_size: NA; j_call: TRBJ2-7; cdr3_aa: CASGEQYF; cdr3_nt: TGTGCCAGCGGCGAGCAGTACTTC
d_call: NA; v_call: TRBV10-3; clone_size: NA; j_call: TRBJ2-2; cdr3_aa: CAISDRTRGELFF; cdr3_nt: TGTGCCATCAGTGACCGCACCCGGGGGGAGCTGTTTTTT
d_call: TRBD1; v_call: TRBV11-2; clone_size: NA; j_call: TRBJ2-1; cdr3_aa: CASSPRGRYPYNEQFF; cdr3_nt: TGTGCCAGCAGCCCAAGGGGGCGGTACCCCTACAATGAGCAGTTCTTC
d_call: NA; v_call: TRBV28; clone_size: NA; j_call: TRBJ1-2; cdr3_aa: CASRGLGIGGYTF; cdr3_nt: TGTGCCAGCAGGGGACTCGGCATCGGTGGCTACACCTTC
d_call: NA; v_call: TRBV4-1; clone_size: NA; j_call: TRBJ2-7; cdr3_aa: CASSQATGLSSYEQYF; cdr3_nt: TGCGCCAGCAGCCAAGCTACAGGACTGAGCTCCTACGAGCAGTACTTC
d_call: TRBD2; v_call: TRBV6-1; clone_size: NA; j_call: TRBJ2-7; cdr3_aa: CASSEAGGESYEQYF; cdr3_nt: TGTGCCAGCAGTGAAGCGGGGGGGGAGTCCTACGAGCAGTACTTC
d_call: NA; v_call: TRBV4-1; clone_size: NA; j_call: TRBJ1-1; cdr3_aa: CASSHPPDSMNTEAFF; cdr3_nt: TGCGCCAGCAGCCACCCCCCGGACAGCATGAACACTGAAGCTTTCTTT
d_call: NA; v_call: TRBV14; clone_size: NA; j_call: TRBJ2-7; cdr3_aa: CASSQVSSQQYF; cdr3_nt: TGTGCCAGCAGCCAAGTCTCCAGTCAGCAGTACTTC
d_call: NA; v_call: TRBV7-2; clone_size: NA; j_call: TRBJ1-4; cdr3_aa: CASSSVPPTTNEKLFF; cdr3_nt: TGTGCCAGCAGCTCCGTCCCCCCTACAACTAATGAAAAACTGTTTTTT
d_call: NA; v_call: TRBV19; clone_size: NA; j_call: TRBJ1-5; cdr3_aa: CASSPPGDNNQPQHF; cdr3_nt: TGTGCCAGTAGCCCCCCCGGGGATAACAATCAGCCCCAGCATTTT
d_call: TRBD2; v_call: TRBV5-8; clone_size: NA; j_call: TRBJ2-5; cdr3_aa: CASSGGGTNPQETQYF; cdr3_nt: TGTGCCAGCAGCGGCGGGGGGACAAACCCCCAAGAGACCCAGTACTTC
d_call: NA; v_call: TRBV28; clone_size: NA; j_call: TRBJ1-1; cdr3_aa: CASTEAPITGAFF; cdr3_nt: TGTGCCAGCACCGAGGCTCCGATCACTGGAGCTTTCTTT
d_call: TRBD1; v_call: TRBV9; clone_size: NA; j_call: TRBJ2-3; cdr3_aa: CASSVEGAADTQYF; cdr3_nt: TGTGCCAGCAGCGTAGAGGGGGCCGCAGATACGCAGTATTTT
d_call: NA; v_call: TRBV7-2; clone_size: NA; j_call: TRBJ2-3; cdr3_aa: CASSPVIQGSSTDTQYF; cdr3_nt: TGTGCCAGCAGCCCAGTAATACAGGGTTCTAGCACAGATACGCAGTATTTT
d_call: TRBD1; v_call: TRBV6-5; clone_size: NA; j_call: TRBJ1-5; cdr3_aa: CASSSQGGQPQHF; cdr3_nt: TGTGCCAGCAGTTCCCAGGGGGGTCAGCCCCAGCATTTT
d_call: NA; v_call: TRBV19; clone_size: NA; j_call: TRBJ2-3; cdr3_aa: CASSINYASTDTQYF; cdr3_nt: TGTGCCTCGAGCATAAACTACGCTAGCACAGATACGCAGTATTTT
d_call: NA; v_call: TRBV4-3; clone_size: NA; j_call: TRBJ1-4; cdr3_aa: CASSQVGGMANEKLFF; cdr3_nt: TGCGCCAGCAGCCAAGTCGGGGGGATGGCTAATGAAAAACTGTTTTTT
d_call: TRBD1; v_call: TRBV5-6; clone_size: NA; j_call: TRBJ2-7; cdr3_aa: CASSDKDRGSLYEQYF; cdr3_nt: TGTGCCAGCAGCGATAAGGACAGGGGGAGTCTCTACGAGCAGTACTTC
d_call: NA; v_call: TRBV6-5; clone_size: NA; j_call: TRBJ1-5; cdr3_aa: CASSYRQYQPQHF; cdr3_nt: TGTGCCAGCAGTTACCGACAGTATCAGCCCCAGCATTTT
d_call: NA; v_call: TRBV7-3; clone_size: NA; j_call: TRBJ2-3; cdr3_aa: CASSLNAAGGDTQYF; cdr3_nt: TGTGCCAGCAGCTTAAACGCGGCAGGAGGGGATACGCAGTATTTT
d_call: NA; v_call: TRBV19; clone_size: NA; j_call: TRBJ2-3; cdr3_aa: CASTRWGSTDTQYF; cdr3_nt: TGTGCCAGTACTAGGTGGGGCAGCACAGATACGCAGTATTTT
d_call: TRBD2; v_call: TRBV11-2; clone_size: NA; j_call: TRBJ2-1; cdr3_aa: CASSPGTSGGPNEQFF; cdr3_nt: TGTGCCAGCAGCCCCGGCACTAGCGGGGGGCCTAATGAGCAGTTCTTC
d_call: NA; v_call: TRBV6-5; clone_size: NA; j_call: TRBJ1-6; cdr3_aa: CASSRTAGDSPLHF; cdr3_nt: TGTGCCAGCAGTCGGACAGCCGGTGACTCACCCCTCCACTTT
d_call: NA; v_call: TRBV7-9; clone_size: NA; j_call: TRBJ1-3; cdr3_aa: CASSTGAGNTIYF; cdr3_nt: TGTGCCAGCAGCACGGGGGCTGGAAACACCATATATTTT
d_call: NA; v_call: TRBV27; clone_size: NA; j_call: TRBJ1-2; cdr3_aa: CASNAQRGGSFYGYTF; cdr3_nt: TGTGCCAGCAACGCGCAACGGGGGGGGAGTTTCTATGGCTACACCTTC
d_call: TRBD2; v_call: TRBV4-1; clone_size: few; j_call: TRBJ2-5; cdr3_aa: CASSRLAGTETQYF; cdr3_nt: TGCGCCAGCAGCCGGCTAGCGGGGACAGAGACCCAGTACTTC
d_call: TRBD2; v_call: TRBV9; clone_size: NA; j_call: TRBJ2-7; cdr3_aa: CASSDLGSGSSHEQYF; cdr3_nt: TGTGCCAGCAGCGATTTAGGGAGCGGGAGTAGCCACGAGCAGTACTTC
d_call: NA; v_call: TRBV6-6; clone_size: NA; j_call: TRBJ1-2; cdr3_aa: CASSYSEGGANYGYTF; cdr3_nt: TGTGCCAGCAGTTACTCGGAGGGAGGGGCTAACTATGGCTACACCTTC
d_call: TRBD2; v_call: TRBV7-6; clone_size: NA; j_call: TRBJ2-7; cdr3_aa: CASRPLAGEGEQYF; cdr3_nt: TGTGCCAGCAGACCACTAGCGGGAGAAGGCGAGCAGTACTTC
d_call: TRBD2; v_call: TRBV9; clone_size: NA; j_call: TRBJ2-7; cdr3_aa: CASSAWERGAKYEQYF; cdr3_nt: TGTGCCAGCAGCGCTTGGGAGCGGGGGGCCAAATACGAGCAGTACTTC
d_call: TRBD2; v_call: TRBV7-9; clone_size: NA; j_call: TRBJ2-7; cdr3_aa: CASSLAGTSYEQYF; cdr3_nt: TGTGCCAGCAGCTTAGCCGGGACTAGTTACGAGCAGTACTTC
d_call: TRBD1; v_call: TRBV7-2; clone_size: NA; j_call: TRBJ1-1; cdr3_aa: CASSLAFVKDRGPEAFF; cdr3_nt: TGTGCCAGCAGCTTAGCGTTTGTCAAGGACAGGGGACCTGAAGCTTTCTTT
d_call: TRBD1; v_call: TRBV27; clone_size: NA; j_call: TRBJ1-2; cdr3_aa: CASSSATGGLSYTF; cdr3_nt: TGTGCCAGCAGTTCCGCGACAGGGGGCTTGAGCTACACCTTC
d_call: NA; v_call: TRBV15; clone_size: few; j_call: TRBJ1-1; cdr3_aa: CATSRDGGGAGDTEAFF; cdr3_nt: TGTGCCACCAGCAGAGATGGGGGGGGCGCCGGGGACACTGAAGCTTTCTTT
d_call: TRBD2; v_call: TRBV6-7; clone_size: NA; j_call: TRBJ2-2; cdr3_aa: CASSCGRAGAITGELFF; cdr3_nt: TGTGCCAGCAGTTGCGGGAGGGCCGGAGCGATTACCGGGGAGCTGTTTTTT
d_call: NA; v_call: TRBV4-1; clone_size: NA; j_call: TRBJ1-6; cdr3_aa: CASSQKAVNFDNSPLHF; cdr3_nt: TGCGCCAGCAGCCAGAAAGCCGTGAACTTCGATAATTCACCCCTCCACTTT
d_call: TRBD1; v_call: TRBV30; clone_size: NA; j_call: TRBJ1-2; cdr3_aa: CAWEDRGRVGNYGYTF; cdr3_nt: TGTGCCTGGGAAGACAGGGGGCGGGTGGGTAACTATGGCTACACCTTC
d_call: NA; v_call: TRBV21-1; clone_size: NA; j_call: TRBJ1-2; cdr3_aa: CASSKGPREANYGYTF; cdr3_nt: TGTGCCAGCAGCAAGGGGCCCAGGGAAGCTAACTATGGCTACACCTTC
d_call: NA; v_call: TRBV11-2; clone_size: NA; j_call: TRBJ2-7; cdr3_aa: CASSLAGRRDEQYF; cdr3_nt: TGTGCCAGCAGCTTAGCAGGCAGGAGAGACGAGCAGTACTTC
d_call: TRBD1; v_call: TRBV9; clone_size: NA; j_call: TRBJ2-5; cdr3_aa: CASSVERGQGETQYF; cdr3_nt: TGTGCCAGCAGCGTAGAGAGGGGACAGGGAGAGACCCAGTACTTC
d_call: TRBD1; v_call: TRBV7-2; clone_size: NA; j_call: TRBJ1-1; cdr3_aa: CASSLAGQGNTEAFF; cdr3_nt: TGTGCCAGCAGCTTAGCGGGACAGGGGAACACTGAAGCTTTCTTT
d_call: NA; v_call: TRBV7-3; clone_size: few; j_call: TRBJ2-7; cdr3_aa: CASSPRDGQQYF; cdr3_nt: TGTGCCAGCAGCCCGAGGGACGGCCAGCAGTACTTC
d_call: NA; v_call: TRBV6-6; clone_size: NA; j_call: TRBJ2-6; cdr3_aa: CASTRSGANVLTF; cdr3_nt: TGTGCCAGCACGCGCTCTGGGGCCAACGTCCTGACTTTC
d_call: NA; v_call: TRBV7-2; clone_size: NA; j_call: TRBJ2-5; cdr3_aa: CASSEKAQYF; cdr3_nt: TGTGCCAGCAGTGAGAAGGCCCAGTACTTC
d_call: NA; v_call: TRBV12-2; clone_size: NA; j_call: TRBJ2-7; cdr3_aa: CASPGGDPRKYYEQYF; cdr3_nt: TGTGCAAGTCCCGGGGGGGACCCCCGGAAATACTACGAGCAGTACTTC